These T cell receptor beta chains were read from a single sample in a study of OX40 agonist ivuxolimab in advanced cancers. Clones were sequenced by immunoSEQ multiplex PCR, and TCRdb holds only the in-frame ones, with some missing. The sample includes about 30,000 clones, approximately 88% of them seen just once. Sequences were derived from CD4+ or CD8+ T cells sorted from blood, sampled in a trial of the OX40 agonist ivuxolimab. All receptors derive from an adult with an advanced solid tumor such as melanoma, head and neck, liver or kidney cancer. Both conserved end residues are part of each CDR3. D genes are given only for firm matches. Size is stated for part of the rows, as once, few or many counts, or as a class when the clone is expanded.

cdr3_aa: CASVGNTEAFF
cdr3_nt: TGTGCCAGTGTCGGAAACACTGAAGCTTTCTTT
v_call: TRBV19
d_call: NA
j_call: TRBJ1-1
clone_size: once

cdr3_aa: CASSSAQGGRETQYF
cdr3_nt: TGTGCCAGCAGCTCGGCCCAGGGGGGGCGAGAGACCCAGTACTTC
v_call: TRBV11-2
d_call: NA
j_call: TRBJ2-5
clone_size: NA

cdr3_aa: CATSRSRGGTDEQYF
cdr3_nt: TGTGCCACCAGCAGATCCCGCGGGGGGACCGACGAGCAGTACTTC
v_call: TRBV15
d_call: TRBD2
j_call: TRBJ2-7
clone_size: NA

cdr3_aa: CASSAGSSSYEQYF
cdr3_nt: TGCGCCAGCAGTGCTGGATCCAGCTCCTACGAGCAGTACTTC
v_call: TRBV10-2
d_call: NA
j_call: TRBJ2-7
clone_size: NA

cdr3_aa: CASSLSYNEQFF
cdr3_nt: TGTGCCAGCAGCTTAAGCTACAATGAGCAGTTCTTC
v_call: TRBV7-6
d_call: NA
j_call: TRBJ2-1
clone_size: once

cdr3_aa: CAIRNRGRDGRAFF
cdr3_nt: TGTGCCATCAGGAACCGCGGTAGGGATGGCCGAGCTTTCTTT
v_call: TRBV10-3
d_call: NA
j_call: TRBJ1-1
clone_size: NA

cdr3_aa: CASSFGGRLLDEQFF
cdr3_nt: TGTGCCAGCAGTTTCGGGGGGCGCTTACTGGATGAGCAGTTCTTC
v_call: TRBV28
d_call: NA
j_call: TRBJ2-1
clone_size: NA

cdr3_aa: CASSVGGSSYEQYF
cdr3_nt: TGTGCCAGCAGCGTAGGAGGGAGTTCCTACGAGCAGTACTTC
v_call: TRBV9
d_call: NA
j_call: TRBJ2-7
clone_size: NA

cdr3_aa: CASSQDRGRYEQYF
cdr3_nt: TGCGCCAGCAGCCAAGACAGGGGGAGATACGAGCAGTACTTC
v_call: TRBV4-3
d_call: TRBD1
j_call: TRBJ2-7
clone_size: NA

cdr3_aa: CASSYTTGAPNQPQHF
cdr3_nt: TGTGCCAGCAGTTATACCACAGGGGCACCGAATCAGCCCCAGCATTTT
v_call: TRBV6-5
d_call: TRBD1
j_call: TRBJ1-5
clone_size: NA

cdr3_aa: CASSYRTGPSEGGYTF
cdr3_nt: TGTGCCAGCAGTTACAGAACAGGGCCAAGCGAGGGTGGCTACACCTTC
v_call: TRBV6-5
d_call: NA
j_call: TRBJ1-2
clone_size: once

cdr3_aa: CASSLEAGDTQYF
cdr3_nt: TGTGCCAGCAGCTTAGAGGCTGGAGATACGCAGTATTTT
v_call: TRBV13
d_call: NA
j_call: TRBJ2-3
clone_size: NA

cdr3_aa: CASSVRSRGNTIYF
cdr3_nt: TGTGCCAGCTCCGTTAGGAGTAGAGGAAACACCATATATTTT
v_call: TRBV7-9
d_call: NA
j_call: TRBJ1-3
clone_size: NA

cdr3_aa: CAWSLGQGYSINSPLHF
cdr3_nt: TGTGCCTGGAGTTTAGGACAGGGATACTCCATCAATTCACCCCTCCACTTT
v_call: TRBV30
d_call: TRBD1
j_call: TRBJ1-6
clone_size: NA

cdr3_aa: CASTDGNTEAFF
cdr3_nt: TGTGCCAGCACTGACGGGAACACTGAAGCTTTCTTT
v_call: TRBV5-6
d_call: NA
j_call: TRBJ1-1
clone_size: few

cdr3_aa: CASSYSGGNTIYF
cdr3_nt: TGTGCCAGCAGTTACTCGGGTGGAAACACCATATATTTT
v_call: TRBV6-5
d_call: NA
j_call: TRBJ1-3
clone_size: NA

cdr3_aa: CASSPWTRTYEQYF
cdr3_nt: TGTGCCAGCAGCCCCTGGACAAGGACCTACGAGCAGTACTTC
v_call: TRBV13
d_call: NA
j_call: TRBJ2-7
clone_size: NA

cdr3_aa: CASSLGGGAYNEQFF
cdr3_nt: TGTGCCAGCAGCTTAGGCGGGGGGGCCTACAATGAGCAGTTCTTC
v_call: TRBV7-9
d_call: TRBD2
j_call: TRBJ2-1
clone_size: NA

cdr3_aa: CASSSGVRYEQYF
cdr3_nt: TGTGCCAGCAGCTCCGGGGTAAGGTACGAGCAGTACTTC
v_call: TRBV7-9
d_call: NA
j_call: TRBJ2-7
clone_size: NA

cdr3_aa: CASCPDSYEQYF
cdr3_nt: TGTGCCAGCTGCCCGGACAGTTACGAGCAGTACTTC
v_call: TRBV28
d_call: NA
j_call: TRBJ2-7
clone_size: NA

cdr3_aa: CASIAQGEPTYEQYF
cdr3_nt: TGCGCCAGCATCGCACAGGGAGAGCCTACTTACGAGCAGTACTTC
v_call: TRBV10-1
d_call: NA
j_call: TRBJ2-7
clone_size: NA

cdr3_aa: CASSLLTLGGGVTSGRPTGELFF
cdr3_nt: TGTGCCAGCAGTTTATTGACGCTTGGAGGGGGGGTAACTAGCGGGAGACCAACCGGGGAGCTGTTTTTT
v_call: TRBV27
d_call: TRBD2
j_call: TRBJ2-2
clone_size: NA

cdr3_aa: CASSLARSNTEAFF
cdr3_nt: TGTGCCAGCAGCTTGGCAAGGTCGAACACTGAAGCTTTCTTT
v_call: TRBV5-4
d_call: NA
j_call: TRBJ1-1
clone_size: NA

cdr3_aa: CASSTGSGNEKLFF
cdr3_nt: TGTGCCAGCAGCACTGGGTCTGGTAATGAAAAACTGTTTTTT
v_call: TRBV9
d_call: NA
j_call: TRBJ1-4
clone_size: NA

cdr3_aa: CASSSSFNEQFF
cdr3_nt: TGCGCCAGCAGCTCCTCCTTTAATGAGCAGTTCTTC
v_call: TRBV5-1
d_call: NA
j_call: TRBJ2-1
clone_size: NA

cdr3_aa: CASSLGSGAFHGETQYF
cdr3_nt: TGCGCCAGCAGCTTAGGCAGCGGGGCCTTTCACGGAGAGACCCAGTACTTC
v_call: TRBV5-1
d_call: TRBD2
j_call: TRBJ2-5
clone_size: NA

cdr3_aa: CASSLGGWKEDF
cdr3_nt: TGTGCCAGCAGCTTAGGAGGGTGGAAGGAGGACTTC
v_call: TRBV7-9
d_call: NA
j_call: TRBJ2-5
clone_size: NA

cdr3_aa: CSATGWDEQYF
cdr3_nt: TGCAGTGCGACGGGGTGGGACGAGCAGTACTTC
v_call: TRBV20-1
d_call: NA
j_call: TRBJ2-7
clone_size: NA

cdr3_aa: CASSQPGGRDYEQYF
cdr3_nt: TGTGCCAGCAGCCAGCCCGGCGGGAGGGACTACGAGCAGTACTTC
v_call: TRBV4-2
d_call: TRBD2
j_call: TRBJ2-7
clone_size: NA

cdr3_aa: CATEGDSYEQYF
cdr3_nt: TGTGCCACCGAGGGCGATTCCTACGAGCAGTACTTC
v_call: TRBV19
d_call: NA
j_call: TRBJ2-7
clone_size: NA

cdr3_aa: CASSLGYQPQHF
cdr3_nt: TGTGCCAGCAGCTTAGGCTATCAGCCCCAGCATTTT
v_call: TRBV7-9
d_call: NA
j_call: TRBJ1-5
clone_size: NA

cdr3_aa: CASSPGAYNEQFF
cdr3_nt: TGTGCCAGCAGCCCGGGGGCTTACAATGAGCAGTTCTTC
v_call: TRBV5-6
d_call: NA
j_call: TRBJ2-1
clone_size: NA

cdr3_aa: CASSPSGGSPYEQYF
cdr3_nt: TGTGCCAGCAGCCCTAGCGGGGGGTCCCCCTACGAGCAGTACTTC
v_call: TRBV13
d_call: TRBD2
j_call: TRBJ2-7
clone_size: NA

cdr3_aa: CASSGGRQGFFLSTEAFF
cdr3_nt: TGTGCCAGCAGCGGAGGGAGACAGGGCTTCTTTTTGAGCACTGAAGCTTTCTTT
v_call: TRBV7-9
d_call: TRBD1
j_call: TRBJ1-1
clone_size: NA

cdr3_aa: CASSPSSGNTIYF
cdr3_nt: TGTGCCAGCAGTCCGAGCTCTGGAAACACCATATATTTT
v_call: TRBV27
d_call: NA
j_call: TRBJ1-3
clone_size: NA

cdr3_aa: CASFFTGGGANYGYTF
cdr3_nt: TGTGCCAGCTTCTTCACTGGGGGGGGCGCTAACTATGGCTACACCTTC
v_call: TRBV5-4
d_call: NA
j_call: TRBJ1-2
clone_size: NA

cdr3_aa: CASSEGLAAYNEQFF
cdr3_nt: TGCGCCAGCAGTGAGGGACTAGCGGCCTACAATGAGCAGTTCTTC
v_call: TRBV10-1
d_call: TRBD2
j_call: TRBJ2-1
clone_size: NA

cdr3_aa: CASSSLTGTGNQPQHF
cdr3_nt: TGTGCCAGCAGCTCACTGACAGGGACGGGCAATCAGCCCCAGCATTTT
v_call: TRBV5-6
d_call: TRBD1
j_call: TRBJ1-5
clone_size: medium-sized

cdr3_aa: CASKKGRYEQYF
cdr3_nt: TGTGCCAGCAAAAAGGGGAGGTACGAGCAGTACTTC
v_call: TRBV28
d_call: NA
j_call: TRBJ2-7
clone_size: NA

cdr3_aa: CASSSGLAGAQEQFF
cdr3_nt: TGTGCCAGCAGTTCAGGACTAGCGGGAGCGCAAGAGCAGTTCTTC
v_call: TRBV6-5
d_call: TRBD2
j_call: TRBJ2-1
clone_size: NA

cdr3_aa: CASSFRESGNTIYF
cdr3_nt: TGTGCCAGCAGTTTCAGGGAATCTGGAAACACCATATATTTT
v_call: TRBV6-6
d_call: NA
j_call: TRBJ1-3
clone_size: NA